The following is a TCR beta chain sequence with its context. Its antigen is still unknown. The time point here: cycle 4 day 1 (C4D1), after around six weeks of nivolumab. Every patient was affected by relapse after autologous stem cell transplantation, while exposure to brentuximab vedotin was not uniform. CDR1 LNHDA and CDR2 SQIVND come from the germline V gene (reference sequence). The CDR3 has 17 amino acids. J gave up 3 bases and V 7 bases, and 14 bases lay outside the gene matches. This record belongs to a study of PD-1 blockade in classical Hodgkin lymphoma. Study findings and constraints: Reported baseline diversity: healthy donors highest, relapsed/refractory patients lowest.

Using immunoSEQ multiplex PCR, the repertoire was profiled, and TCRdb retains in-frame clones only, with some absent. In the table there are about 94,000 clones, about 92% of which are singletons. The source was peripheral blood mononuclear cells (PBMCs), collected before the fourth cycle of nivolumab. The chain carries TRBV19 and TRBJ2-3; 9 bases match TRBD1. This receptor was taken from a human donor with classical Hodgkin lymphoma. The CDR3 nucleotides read TGTGCCAGTAACCCCTGGCGGGACAGGGCCACGACAGATACGCAGTATTTT. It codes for CASNPWRDRATTDTQYF.